The present entry profiles one TCR beta chain with its context. What it recognizes is unknown. These data originate in a study of cytomegalovirus exposure and HLA in healthy donors. Regarding the study as a whole: Published work reported that the classifier diagnosed cytomegalovirus status with high specificity and sensitivity. The study found most TCR sequences rare, yet found some public TCRs in many donors. In vitro confirmation showed a few CMV-associated chains to be CMV antigen specific. The study labeled 150 or so TCR beta chains cytomegalovirus-associated.

Germline loops: CDR1 MNHEY, CDR2 SVGAGI. The junction had 6 bases not matched to a gene; V was cut back by 6 bases and J by 0 bases. The CDR3 spans 15 residues. Some clones are missing from TCRdb's copy, which holds only in-frame ones; the method was immunoSEQ multiplex PCR. The sample contains 70,000 or so clones, approximately 95% of which appear only once. The source of this sequence is a man between 18 and 35 years old in good health and CMV-seropositive. The rearrangement links TRBV6-5 to TRBJ2-3; 7 bases line up with TRBD2. Material: PBMCs. The DNA for the CDR3 is TGTGCCAGCAGCTCACTAGCGACTAGCACAGATACGCAGTATTTT. Amino acids: CASSSLATSTDTQYF.